The sequence of this TCR beta chain was determined in a study of metastatic and nonmetastatic thyroid tumors (dated by TCRdb to 2018 to 2021). Background on the whole study: Repertoires were compared across peripheral blood and tumor or nodule tissue samples from malignant and benign thyroid patients.

Library construction relied on PCR. Reads for this sample came from an Illumina HiSeq 4000. High-throughput sequencing was used to profile the CDR3 region of the TCR beta-chain in every patient. The paper's processing steps were these. CDR3 differences across clinicopathological groups were used to build a classifier for discriminating distant-metastatic papillary thyroid cancer patients. Repertoire diversity was assessed with the Shannon index, and tumor-blood repertoire similarity with the Morisita-Horn index. Starting from the raw public reads, TCRdb applied fastp trimming at Q25, assembled clones with MiXCR and retained in-frame beta chains. These V and J calls originate from TCRdb's pipeline instead of the authors' own analysis. Present in this sample are roughly 25,000 clones, 20% to 30% of which were seen just once. Roughly 12% of the sample belongs to the ten largest clones. Broader findings and caveats from the paper: TCR beta diversity was reported as significantly higher in malignant tumors than in benign nodules, in both blood and tumor samples.

This clone was picked up many times. Its antigen remains undetermined. No per-base quality is available; no much larger clone lies one base away. The sample contains more than one DNA sequence encoding this CDR3. No treatment had been received by any patient before thyroid surgery. The study retrospectively analysed patient clinical samples collected from about 2012 to 2018 using T-cell receptor beta sequencing. Spanning cysteine to phenylalanine, the CDR3 consists of 15 amino acids. Only the CDR3 part of the read is kept: 45 bases, read in frame from the first base. V is shortened by 0 bases, J by 7 bases, and the region joining them spans 14 bases. CDR1 and CDR2 are read off the germline V gene as LGHNA and YNFKEQ.

Recombination joined TRBV4-2 with TRBJ2-3; the D gene is not confidently resolved. This TCR was recovered from a male donor with papillary thyroid cancer or a benign thyroid nodule (not recorded which). Some clones in this sample may be carry-over from other donors' samples. Sequenced material: tumor tissue. The sequence in DNA is TGTGCCAGCAGCCAAGATACGCCCGGTGGGTATACGCAGTATTTT. This codes for CASSQDTPGGYTQYF.